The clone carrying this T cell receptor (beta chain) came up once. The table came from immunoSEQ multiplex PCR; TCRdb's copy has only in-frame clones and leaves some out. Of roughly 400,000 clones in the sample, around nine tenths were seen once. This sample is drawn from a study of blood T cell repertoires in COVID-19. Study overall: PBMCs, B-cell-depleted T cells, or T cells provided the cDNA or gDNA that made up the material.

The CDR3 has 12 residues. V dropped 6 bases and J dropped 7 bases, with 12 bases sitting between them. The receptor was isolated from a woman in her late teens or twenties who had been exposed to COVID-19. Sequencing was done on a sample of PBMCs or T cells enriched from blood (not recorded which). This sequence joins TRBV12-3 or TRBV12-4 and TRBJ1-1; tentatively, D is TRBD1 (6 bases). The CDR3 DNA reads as TGTGCCAGCAGCGCAGGGGTGGATGAAGCTTTCTTT. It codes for CASSAGVDEAFF.